The present TCR beta chain was sequenced within a study of response to subunit inactivated influenza vaccine. Study-wide findings and caveats: Authors suggested seasonal influenza vaccinations each recruit few new T cells.

This CDR3 has 13 residues. Between the trimmed V and J ends, which lost 4 bases and 7 bases, there was a span of 12 bases. Germline V gene sequence: CDR1 SGHRS, CDR2 YFSETQ. One entry per CDR3 protein, called by TCRdb with MiXCR from the RT-PCR reads. This sample carries roughly 290,000 distinct CDR3 sequences, 21% of them seen once, and the ten largest clones take around 9.6%. In this sample, this clonotype turned up a few times. Its antigen is unknown. The gene calls are TRBV5-1 and TRBJ2-1; D is unclear. The sample here was PBMCs from blood, taken roughly 20 months after vaccination. The receptor comes from a man in his fifties or sixties who received an inactivated influenza vaccine. The CDR3 bases are TGCGCCAGCAGCCCGAGAATAAAAAATGAGCAGTTCTTC. It specifies CASSPRIKNEQFF.